This T cell receptor (beta chain) was sequenced for a study of beta chain features in type 1 diabetes. Per donor, one heparinised blood draw averaged around 0.12 L. This CDR3 spans 14 amino acids. Per germline, CDR1 SEHNR and CDR2 FQNEAQ (reference sequence). The V gene lost 0 bases and the J gene lost 3 bases, with 6 bases spanning the gap. Reverse transcription of all isolated RNA meant that expressed TCRB transcripts were sequenced. Sequenced by immunoSEQ multiplex PCR; TCRdb stores in-frame clones only, minus some. The top ten hold approximately 0.015% of the sample, which has about 400,000 clones, over 9.5% seen once. Details on this clone: Its antigen is unidentified.

Study findings and constraints: The analysis here could not establish whether HLA type shapes TCRB rearrangement. Sequencing used cDNA, and cells with high TCR expression could therefore be over-represented.

This clonotype was sampled from a man between 18 and 35 years old in good health. Sequencing was performed on naive CD4+ T cells from blood. The rearrangement links TRBV7-9 to TRBJ1-3; the D is unclear. This CDR3 is CASSLAGDGNTIYF. As DNA, the CDR3 is TGTGCCAGCAGCTTAGCCGGGGATGGAAACACCATATATTTT.